A selection of T cell receptor beta chains follows, all from one sample in a study of blood T cell repertoires in COVID-19. Some clones are missing from TCRdb's copy, which holds only in-frame ones; the method was immunoSEQ multiplex PCR. This table has about 180,000 clones, around 86% appearing once. Sequences were obtained from peripheral blood. The source of these receptors is a woman aged 25 to 45 with active or convalescent COVID-19. CDR3s include the opening cysteine and the closing phenylalanine or tryptophan. The order of the fields is clone size, D gene, J gene, V gene, CDR3 protein, CDR3 DNA. The D gene is left open where the match is weak. Clone size, where shown, is once, few, many, or a class for clones that have expanded.

.	TRBD2	TRBJ2-1	TRBV30	CAWSVLGRRGGPNNEQFF	TGTGCCTGGAGTGTACTGGGTCGACGGGGGGGCCCAAACAATGAGCAGTTCTTC
.	.	TRBJ1-2	TRBV10-3	CAIGTLMGDYGYTF	TGTGCCATCGGGACTCTAATGGGGGACTATGGCTACACCTTC
.	.	TRBJ1-4	TRBV3-1/TRBV3-2	CASSQVDFTTNEKLFF	TGTGCCAGCAGCCAAGTGGACTTCACAACTAATGAAAAACTGTTTTTT
.	TRBD1	TRBJ1-1	TRBV5-6	CASSLGGQLNTEAFF	TGTGCCAGCAGCTTGGGGGGACAGCTGAACACTGAAGCTTTCTTT
.	TRBD1	TRBJ2-7	TRBV6-2/TRBV6-3	CASSTTRQGFNYEQYF	TGTGCCAGCAGTACCACAAGACAGGGATTTAACTACGAGCAGTACTTC
.	TRBD1	TRBJ2-1	TRBV9	CASSVRRDSYNEQFF	TGTGCCAGCAGCGTACGCCGGGACAGTTACAATGAGCAGTTCTTC
.	.	TRBJ2-1	TRBV19	CASSQGASSYNEQFF	TGTGCCAGTAGCCAAGGGGCCAGCTCCTACAATGAGCAGTTCTTC
.	TRBD1	TRBJ2-7	TRBV28	CASKVTGYEQYF	TGTGCCAGCAAAGTGACAGGGTACGAGCAGTACTTC
.	.	TRBJ1-3	TRBV7-9	CASSLEGPRDTIYF	TGTGCCAGCAGCTTAGAGGGGCCCCGGGACACCATATATTTT
.	.	TRBJ1-1	TRBV28	CASSFIGRRGQNEAFF	TGTGCCAGCAGTTTTATCGGACGCAGGGGTCAAAATGAAGCTTTCTTT
.	.	TRBJ1-4	TRBV11-2	CASRLVPATNEKLFF	TGTGCCAGCAGGTTGGTCCCGGCAACTAATGAAAAACTGTTTTTT
few	.	TRBJ1-5	TRBV21-1	CASRISGSNQPQHF	TGTGCCAGCCGGATTTCAGGGAGCAATCAGCCCCAGCATTTT
.	.	TRBJ2-4	TRBV7-9	CASSLGGERLGKNIQYF	TGTGCCAGCAGCTTAGGGGGGGAACGACTGGGCAAAAACATTCAGTACTTC
.	.	TRBJ2-1	TRBV20-1	CSRRANEQFF	TGCAGCCGGAGGGCCAATGAGCAGTTCTTC
.	.	TRBJ1-1	TRBV9	CASSPGTRNTEAFF	TGTGCCAGCAGCCCCGGGACACGGAACACTGAAGCTTTCTTT
.	TRBD2	TRBJ2-2	TRBV6-1	CASSEALWEGLSPGELFF	TGTGCCAGCAGTGAAGCGCTTTGGGAGGGACTATCACCCGGGGAGCTGTTTTTT
.	.	TRBJ2-7	TRBV13	CASSLGGREQYF	TGTGCCAGCAGCTTAGGGGGGCGCGAGCAGTACTTC
.	.	TRBJ2-7	TRBV30	CAWSQGVGEQYF	TGTGCCTGGAGTCAAGGGGTGGGGGAGCAGTACTTC
.	.	TRBJ2-3	TRBV12-3/TRBV12-4	CASSLFEPDTQYF	TGTGCCAGCAGTTTATTCGAGCCGGATACGCAGTATTTT